One sample yielded the 16 T cell receptor beta chains listed below, sequenced in a study of cytotoxic CD8 clonotypes in ibrutinib-treated CLL. This table comes from immunoSEQ multiplex PCR, and its TCRdb copy is limited to in-frame clones, with some not included. The profile shows roughly 150,000 clones, 84% of them singletons. The sequencing here drew on PBMCs, taken after 24 months of ibrutinib treatment. These receptors were taken from a human donor with chronic lymphocytic leukemia.

This clone was counted a single time. This chain links TRBV6-5 with TRBJ1-4; D ambiguous. Germline V gives CDR1 MNHEY, CDR2 SVGAGI. The V and J ends lost 0 bases and 7 bases respectively, with 6 bases between them. The CDR3 extends over 13 amino acids. This CDR3 reads CASSYSPSEKLFF. CDR3 DNA: TGTGCCAGCAGTTACTCGCCGAGTGAAAAACTGTTTTTT.

The CDR3 nucleotides read TGTGCCAGCTCTGAAGGGAGGAACGAGCAGTACTTC. Protein sequence: CASSEGRNEQYF. The V call is TRBV18, the J call TRBJ2-7; TRBD2 might be the D (6 bases). The CDR3 is 12 residues long. The V gene lost 6 bases and the J gene lost 5 bases, with 11 bases spanning the gap. Per the germline V gene, CDR1 is KGHSH and CDR2 is LQKENI.

This rearrangement joins TRBV6-5 to TRBJ1-5; D uncertain. CDR1 is MNHEY and CDR2 is SVGAGI in the germline V gene. This CDR3 region has 15 residues. V was shortened by 2 bases and J by 3 bases, with 11 bases between the two germline ends. CDR3 sequence: CASSYPTPNNQPQHF. In DNA, the CDR3 is TGTGCCAGCAGTTACCCCACCCCCAACAATCAGCCCCAGCATTTT.

The chain carries TRBV6-5 and TRBJ2-2, with D possibly matching TRBD1 (6 bases). The CDR3 is 14 amino acids. The V and J ends lost 9 bases and 0 bases respectively, with 11 bases between them. The germline V gene has CDR1 MNHEY and CDR2 SVGAGI. DNA for the CDR3: TGTGCCAGTACCGGGACAACGAACACCGGGGAGCTGTTTTTT. Encoded protein: CASTGTTNTGELFF.

The chain recombines TRBV6-5 with TRBJ2-2, with D possibly being TRBD2 (6 bases). Deletions cut 0 bases from V and 4 bases from J, with 12 bases between. This CDR3 has 16 amino acids. Germline CDR1 reads MNHEY; CDR2 reads SVGAGI. The CDR3 nucleotides read TGTGCCAGCAGTTACTCCTTTTCCGGGGGCACCGGGGAGCTGTTTTTT. This codes for CASSYSFSGGTGELFF.

The chain has TRBV7-9 and TRBJ2-7; 12 bases align to TRBD1. The CDR3 is 15 amino acids. CDR1 and CDR2 from the germline V gene are SEHNR and FQNEAQ (reference sequence). Trimming at V came to 1 base and at J to 6 bases, leaving 4 bases not matched to a gene. CDR3 sequence reads: CASSLVGTGGREQYF. The CDR3 nucleotides are TGTGCCAGCAGCTTAGTGGGGACAGGGGGCCGCGAGCAGTACTTC.

Only one count was recorded for this clone. The chain couples TRBV7-2 to TRBJ2-7; 9 positions match TRBD1. Trimming cost V 10 bases and J 2 bases; bases outside gene matches: 9. CDR1 SGHTA and CDR2 FQGNSA come from the germline V gene. The CDR3 is 14 amino acids. The CDR3 spells CATNSGTGPYEQYF. CDR3 in DNA: TGTGCCACCAACTCCGGGACAGGGCCCTACGAGCAGTACTTC.

The V gene is TRBV6-6, the J gene TRBJ1-4, with no clear D. CDR1 is MNHNY and CDR2 is SVGAGI in the germline V gene (reference sequence). The germline V and J ends were trimmed by 2 bases and 8 bases, with 12 bases remaining between them. The CDR3 loop spans 14 amino acids. The CDR3 protein is CASSYKGIQEKLFF. Written as DNA, the CDR3 is TGTGCCAGCAGTTACAAAGGGATTCAGGAAAAACTGTTTTTT.

The gene calls are TRBV7-2 and TRBJ2-5; D gene uncertain. The CDR3 length is 13 residues. From germline, CDR1 is SGHTA and CDR2 FQGNSA. The ends were cut back, 1 base at V and 4 bases at J, with 7 bases in the middle. In DNA form, the CDR3 reads TGTGCCAGCAGCTTAGTCTCCGGAGAGACCCAGTACTTC. Protein: CASSLVSGETQYF.

This rearrangement joins TRBV19 to TRBJ2-5; tentatively, D is TRBD1 (5 bases). CDR1 is LNHDA and CDR2 is SQIVND in the germline V gene (reference sequence). The CDR3 totals 14 residues. Trimming took off 5 bases at V and 3 bases at J, with 13 bases between the two ends. CDR3 bases: TGTGCCAGTAGTGACACAGGCGGAAAAGAGACCCAGTACTTC. Its translation: CASSDTGGKETQYF.

The chain is built from TRBV10-3 and TRBJ2-1, with D uncertain. CDR1 is ENHRY and CDR2 is SYGVKD in the germline V gene. The CDR3 covers 13 residues. Trimming took off 3 bases at V and 6 bases at J, with 9 bases between the two ends. The CDR3 spells CAISDIIGNEQFF. DNA of the CDR3: TGTGCCATCAGTGATATTATCGGCAATGAGCAGTTCTTC.

This sequence joins TRBV6-5 and TRBJ1-1, with D hard to call. The V end was cut by 1 base, the J end by 3 bases, with 6 bases between. This CDR3 is built from 13 residues. Germline-derived CDR1 and CDR2 are MNHEY and SVGAGI. As DNA, the CDR3 is TGTGCCAGCAGTTACTTATGGGACACTGAAGCTTTCTTT. Translation: CASSYLWDTEAFF.

J is TRBJ2-5 and V is TRBV28; 8 nucleotides agree with TRBD1. V lost 5 bases, J lost 2 bases, and 4 bases stayed unmatched. The CDR3 covers 14 residues. Germline lookup yields CDR1 MDHEN and CDR2 SYDVKM. CDR3 nucleotide sequence: TGTGCCAGCAGTCCACGACAGGGGCAAGAGACCCAGTACTTC. It is translated as CASSPRQGQETQYF.

The chain recombines TRBV6-6 with TRBJ2-2, with D unresolved. This CDR3 is built from 13 residues. Germline V CDR1 and CDR2: MNHNY, SVGAGI (reference sequence). V shed 8 bases and J shed 13 bases, with 20 bases lying between them. CDR3 nucleotides: TGTGCCAGCTTGACTGCTCAAGCTGTGGGGCTGTTTTTT. Amino acid sequence: CASLTAQAVGLFF.

This chain uses TRBV12-5 with TRBJ1-1; the D is unclear. The CDR3 runs to 11 residues. The germline V gene has CDR1 LGHNT and CDR2 FRNRAP. V dropped 5 bases and J dropped 4 bases, with 5 bases sitting between them. The DNA for the CDR3 is TGTGCTAGTGGTCGGGGCACTGAAGCTTTCTTT. This translates into CASGRGTEAFF. The whole variable domain, remainder taken from reference TRBV12-5 and TRBJ1-1, is DARVTQTPRHKVTEMGQEVTMRCQPILGHNTVFWYRQTMMQGLELLAYFRNRAPLDDSGMPKDRFSAEMPDATLATLKIQPSEPRDSAVYFCASGRGTEAFFGQGTRLTVV.

This clone was seen only a few times. This chain connects TRBV27 to TRBJ1-5; a weak D match, TRBD1 (6 bases). The CDR3 loop spans 14 amino acids. The V end lost 5 bases, the J end lost 4 bases, and 12 bases lay between the germline ends. The germline CDR1 and CDR2 sequences are MNHEY and SMNVEV (reference sequence). The CDR3 sequence: CASSTTGWNQPQHF. CDR3 in DNA: TGTGCCAGCAGTACAACAGGGTGGAATCAGCCCCAGCATTTT.